The 26 T cell receptor beta chains reported below all come from one sample, sequenced in a study of T cell repertoires in cytomegalovirus infection. A single record per CDR3 protein comes from TCRdb applying MiXCR to the reads. Of about 260,000 distinct CDR3 sequences in the sample, roughly 13% are singletons; the top ten hold around 9%. What was sequenced was PBMCs. The receptors shown here come from a human donor in good health (CMV status not recorded). Some clones in this sample may be carry-over from other donors' samples.

Only a few counts were recorded for this clonotype. This sequence joins TRBV19 and TRBJ1-1; 7 bases agree with TRBD1. The V and J ends lost 6 bases and 1 base, in that order; junction bases with no gene match: 11. The CDR3 covers 16 residues. Germline assignment: CDR1 LNHDA and CDR2 SQIVND (reference sequence). CDR3 region: CASRPANRGRNTEAFF. The CDR3, as DNA: TGTGCCAGTAGACCCGCTAACAGGGGAAGGAACACTGAAGCTTTCTTT.

This chain uses TRBV20-1 with TRBJ2-7; 9 bases agree with TRBD1. Looked up from germline, CDR1 is DFQATT and CDR2 is SNEGSKA (reference sequence). Trimming at V came to 5 bases and at J to 5 bases, leaving 19 bases not matched to a gene. The CDR3 sequence is 17 residues long. The CDR3 DNA follows: TGCAGTGCTGGCCCTAGGGGGACGGGACAGGGTTTCAACGAGCAGTACTTC. It encodes CSAGPRGTGQGFNEQYF.

This clonotype was observed a single time. Germline and junction disagree at one end, which may indicate a read error. The chain carries TRBV20-1 and TRBJ2-1; 8 nucleotides agree with TRBD1. Per germline, CDR1 DFQATT and CDR2 SNEGSKA (reference sequence). This CDR3 is built from 15 residues. In nucleotides, the CDR3 is TGCAGTACTAGAGAGAGGACAGGGTCCTACAATGAGCAGTTCTTC. Translated: CSTRERTGSYNEQFF.

This clonotype was detected only a few times. This chain links TRBV29-1 with TRBJ1-2; no clear D gene. Germline V CDR1 and CDR2: SQVTM, ANQGSEA. CDR3 size: 15 residues. Trimming pared 1 base from V and 4 bases from J, leaving 16 bases between. The CDR3 sequence: CSVEGEAREIYGYTF. The CDR3 DNA reads as TGCAGCGTTGAAGGAGAGGCAAGGGAGATCTATGGCTACACCTTC.

The chain recombines TRBV20-1 with TRBJ2-3; possibly TRBD2 for D (5 bases). Trimming removed 0 bases from V and 9 bases from J, with 13 bases in between. The germline CDR1 and CDR2 sequences are DFQATT and SNEGSKA (reference sequence). The CDR3 is made up of 13 amino acids. For the CDR3, the DNA is TGCAGTGCTAGAGATCCACTAGATTTCACGCAGTATTTT. Translated, it gives CSARDPLDFTQYF.

This clonotype occurred many times. This rearrangement joins TRBV19 to TRBJ1-1; D remains unclear. The CDR3 is 14 amino acids. Trimming took off 7 bases at V and 5 bases at J, with 17 bases between the two ends. The germline gives CDR1 LNHDA, CDR2 SQIVND (reference sequence). CDR3 loop: CASNVGARRTEAFF. The CDR3 nucleotides read TGTGCCAGTAATGTAGGCGCTCGCCGGACTGAAGCTTTCTTT.

There are many counts of this clonotype. This rearrangement joins TRBV5-5 to TRBJ2-3; TRBD2 agrees at 14 bases. Germline CDR1 and CDR2: SGHKS and YYEKEE (reference sequence). CDR3 length: 15 amino acids. V lost 4 bases and J lost 4; bases outside the gene matches: 2. CDR3 loop: CASSTGLAGADTQYF. The CDR3 DNA sequence: TGTGCCAGCAGCACGGGACTAGCGGGAGCAGATACGCAGTATTTT.

Only one count was recorded for this clonotype. The chain carries TRBV29-1 and TRBJ2-7, with D possibly being TRBD2 (7 bases). CDR1 and CDR2 (germline): SQVTM, ANQGSEA. The CDR3 totals 12 residues. V lost 6 bases and J 2 bases, leaving 11 bases between the germline ends. CDR3 bases: TGCAGCGTAGGGGGGGCCCCCTACGAGCAGTACTTC. Its translation is CSVGGAPYEQYF.

In its sample, this clonotype was seen a few times. The CDR3 DNA reads as TGTGCCAGCAGTCCCGGGGGGACAAATCAGCCCCAGCATTTT. This gives the protein CASSPGGTNQPQHF. The chain couples TRBV6-5 to TRBJ1-5; D possibly corresponds to TRBD1 (6 bases). The CDR3 totals 14 residues. V lost 5 bases and J 4 bases, leaving 12 bases between the germline ends. The germline gives CDR1 MNHEY, CDR2 SVGAGI.

This clonotype was seen repeatedly, ten times or more. This CDR3 reads CASSQRGGTQYF. CDR3 nucleotides: TGTGCCAGCAGCCAGAGGGGGGGTACGCAGTATTTT. The V call is TRBV7-2, the J call TRBJ2-3, with D perhaps matching TRBD2 (7 bases). The V gene lost 5 bases and the J gene lost 8 bases, with 11 bases spanning the gap. This CDR3 region has 12 residues. Germline CDR1 and CDR2: SGHTA and FQGNSA.

This clonotype came up many times. The chain couples TRBV10-3 to TRBJ2-7; TRBD2 matches at 7 bases. The CDR3 length is 14 residues. The germline gives CDR1 ENHRY, CDR2 SYGVKD. V trimming: 0 bases; J trimming: 6 bases; junction bases outside the gene matches: 5. CDR3 sequence: CAISESPAGAEQYF. Here the CDR3 DNA reads TGTGCCATCAGTGAGTCCCCGGCGGGAGCCGAGCAGTACTTC.

The rearrangement links TRBV12-3 or TRBV12-4 to TRBJ2-1; 7 bases are a match to TRBD2. V was pared by 6 bases and J by 1 base, with 3 bases of the junction left unmatched. This CDR3 has 14 residues. The CDR3 here is CASSRGESYNEQFF. The CDR3 DNA follows: TGTGCCAGCAGCCGGGGGGAATCCTACAATGAGCAGTTCTTC.

CDR3 sequence (DNA): TGTGCCAGCAGCCGCCAGGGGGTACCTGGGGCCAACGTCCTGACTTTC. This gives the protein CASSRQGVPGANVLTF. The rearrangement joins TRBV3-1 to TRBJ2-6; 7 bases are shared with TRBD1. V lost 4 bases and J lost 2; bases outside the gene matches: 5. CDR3 length equals 16 residues. The germline V gene encodes CDR1 LGHDT and CDR2 YNNKEL (reference sequence).

This clonotype was picked up a small number of times. The genes are TRBV20-1 and TRBJ2-1; 9 positions agree with TRBD1. J was trimmed by 7 bases and V by 3 bases; bases with no gene match: 10. The CDR3 contains 15 residues. Germline V gives CDR1 DFQATT, CDR2 SNEGSKA (reference sequence). The CDR3 coding sequence is TGCAGTGCTAGCCTCCGGGACAGGGACCCTAATGAGCAGTTCTTC. This sequence encodes CSASLRDRDPNEQFF.

This clonotype has a count of ten or more. The V gene is TRBV6-1, the J gene TRBJ2-7; the D is unclear. Trimming left V 3 bases short and J 3 bases short, with 9 bases between. Per the germline V gene, CDR1 is MNHNS and CDR2 is SASEGT. The CDR3 loop spans 13 amino acids. The chain's CDR3 is CASSDGLSYEQYF. DNA of the CDR3: TGTGCCAGCAGTGATGGCCTTAGCTACGAGCAGTACTTC.

The chain employs TRBV15 and TRBJ2-5; D is uncertain. The V and J ends lost 1 base and 5 bases respectively, with 8 bases between them. The germline V gene has CDR1 LNHNV and CDR2 YYDKDF (reference sequence). CDR3 length equals 13 residues. CDR3 residues: CATSRGGGETQYF. CDR3 sequence (DNA): TGTGCCACCAGCAGAGGGGGTGGGGAGACCCAGTACTTC.

The V and J genes are TRBV29-1 and TRBJ2-1, with 10 bases lining up with TRBD2. CDR3 length: 14 amino acids. The ends lost 7 bases at V and 5 bases at J; junction bases unmatched: 8. Germline V CDR1 and CDR2: SQVTM, ANQGSEA. Here the CDR3 DNA reads TGCAGCGCCAAGGGGACTAGCGAGAACAATGAGCAGTTCTTC. It specifies CSAKGTSENNEQFF.

J is TRBJ1-2 and V is TRBV20-1; D perhaps matches TRBD1 (6 bases). CDR1 DFQATT and CDR2 SNEGSKA come from the germline V gene (reference sequence). Trimming removed 6 bases from V and 8 bases from J, with 16 bases in between. The CDR3 sequence is 12 residues long. The CDR3 DNA sequence: TGCAGTGCCGGTCCGAGGACAGAAGGCTACACCTTC. Translation gives CSAGPRTEGYTF.

This clonotype has just a few counts. The J gene is TRBJ2-1, the V gene TRBV20-1, with a tentative D call TRBD1 (7 bases). Germline V gene sequence: CDR1 DFQATT, CDR2 SNEGSKA (reference sequence). This CDR3 contains 13 residues. CDR3 nucleotides: TGCACCACTTCCAGGGGGGAATTCAATGAGCAGTTCTTC. It is translated as CTTSRGEFNEQFF.

This clonotype showed up many times. This chain links TRBV12-3 or TRBV12-4 with TRBJ2-7; 8 positions agree with TRBD2. The CDR3 extends over 15 amino acids. V lost 2 bases, J lost 3 bases, and 6 bases stayed unmatched. In DNA, the CDR3 is TGTGCCAGCAGTTTAAGAGCGGGAGCCCACTACGAGCAGTACTTC. This codes for CASSLRAGAHYEQYF.

This clonotype was picked up many times. V usage is TRBV7-9 and J usage is TRBJ1-4, with 7 bases identical to TRBD1. Germline V lookup: CDR1 SEHNR, CDR2 FQNEAQ (reference sequence). The CDR3 covers 14 residues. Trimming took 3 bases from V and 8 from J; bases not matched to a gene: 6. The CDR3 is CASSLNRGHEKLFF. CDR3 bases: TGTGCCAGCAGCTTGAACAGGGGCCACGAAAAACTGTTTTTT.

This clonotype was seen ten or more times. V and J are TRBV28 and TRBJ2-7, with D uncertain. Germline CDR1 is MDHEN and CDR2 is SYDVKM. The CDR3 runs 15 residues. Trimming took 1 base from V and 2 from J, leaving 12 bases between them. DNA for the CDR3: TGTGCCAGCAGTTTATCGGGTATCGCGACCTACGAGCAGTACTTC. This gives the protein CASSLSGIATYEQYF.

This clonotype appeared many times. The chain joins TRBV6-6 to TRBJ2-5; 12 positions agree with TRBD2. The V segment lost 4 bases and the J segment 5 bases; nucleotides outside the gene matches: 8. The germline CDR1 and CDR2 sequences are MNHNY and SVGAGI (reference sequence). CDR3 length: 16 residues. The CDR3 protein is CASSSVGLAGPETQYF. The CDR3 DNA reads as TGTGCCAGCAGTTCCGTAGGACTAGCGGGACCCGAGACCCAGTACTTC.

The chain combines TRBV6-1 with TRBJ1-5; possible D gene TRBD1, 6 bases. This CDR3 spans 13 amino acids. Germline-derived CDR1 and CDR2 are MNHNS and SASEGT. The germline V and J ends were trimmed by 4 bases and 5 bases, with 9 bases remaining between them. CDR3 region: CASSAQGDQPQHF. The CDR3 DNA reads TGTGCCAGCAGTGCACAGGGAGATCAGCCCCAGCATTTT.

This clonotype showed up many times. The V and J genes are TRBV7-3 and TRBJ2-3; no clear D. Germline V gene sequence: CDR1 SGHTA, CDR2 FQGTGA. The CDR3 loop spans 14 amino acids. Trimming removed 5 bases at V and 2 bases at J, with 11 bases between. In nucleotides, the CDR3 is TGTGCCAGCAGCCGAACCGGGTCCACAGATACGCAGTATTTT. As protein: CASSRTGSTDTQYF.

This clonotype was found many times. This chain connects TRBV4-3 to TRBJ2-1, with 10 nucleotides matching TRBD1. The CDR3 is 14 residues long. V gave up 1 base and J gave up 8 bases; unmatched junction bases: 2. Germline values: CDR1 LGHNA, CDR2 YSLEER. The CDR3 reads CASSQGQGADEQFF. CDR3 nucleotide sequence: TGCGCCAGCAGCCAAGGACAGGGGGCCGATGAGCAGTTCTTC.